This TCR beta chain is from a study of T cell responses to AZD1222 COVID-19 vaccine. General observations from the study: The repertoires were collected only after the peak T cell response.

Notes on this clone: Its antigen remains unknown.

Assay: immunoSEQ multiplex PCR; the TCRdb copy retains only in-frame clones and omits some. The sample consists of about 120,000 clones, 88% of them appearing once. This CDR3 is 14 amino acids long. Between the trimmed V and J ends, which lost 5 bases and 0 bases, there was a span of 7 bases. The germline gives CDR1 SGHNT, CDR2 YENEEA. The sequencing used peripheral blood, collected on day 0 of AZD1222 vaccination. The TCR sequence derives from an adult in good health. The gene calls are TRBV11-3 and TRBJ2-2; the D is unclear. This CDR3 reads CASSLGSNTGELFF. The CDR3 nucleotides read TGTGCCAGCAGCCTCGGGTCGAACACCGGGGAGCTGTTTTTT.